This T cell receptor beta chain was profiled in a study of T cells in Graves' hyperthyroidism and ophthalmopathy (dated 2019 in TCRdb). Study-wide context: Peripheral blood was collected at initial diagnosis, before any treatment. To identify distinguishing TCR V-J signatures, a discovery cohort of about 95 patients was used, comprising 43 with Graves' ophthalmopathy and 57 with stable Graves' hyperthyroidism. Prospective prediction of ophthalmopathy was tested in an independent validation cohort consisting of 18 hyperthyroidism patients and more than 15 patients who later progressed to ophthalmopathy. The 100 discovery patients were divided at random into training and test sets in a 7:3 ratio. Thyroid tissue and blood T-cell repertoires from more than five Graves' hyperthyroidism patients were also compared in the study. Once sampling was done, hyperthyroidism patients were given methimazole at a starting dose of 30 mg daily, whereas ophthalmopathy patients were given high-dose intravenous methylprednisolone. TCR Vbeta CDR3 sequencing of 120 to 150 peripheral blood samples (more than 40 ophthalmopathy, approximately 80 hyperthyroidism and some 17 progressor patients) is reported in the paper. Overall results and qualifications from the work: A 13 V-J signature model separated ophthalmopathy from stable hyperthyroidism, with about 88% sensitivity and roughly 81% specificity in cross-validation and 80%/75% in testing. No statistical method was used to set the sample size in advance, and investigators knew the group allocation. Most expanded thyroid clonotypes (frequency above 0.001) were also found in blood, which suggests that blood repertoires may mirror thyroid immune responses. In validation, progression to ophthalmopathy was predicted by the model with almost 71% sensitivity and 72% to 85% specificity, a median of 6.5 months before onset.

Amplification of TCR beta CDR3 regions was carried out from RNA transcripts. The first round of RT-PCR for the TCR CDR3 was performed with the HTBI primer set and the Qiagen OneStep RT-PCR kit. Libraries were constructed in a second round of multiplex PCR, after which size selection and purification were carried out. Libraries were sequenced paired-end with 100 bp reads on an Illumina HiSeq2000. The authors processed their data as follows. SOAPnuke was used to process the raw data, with reads discarded if the reads contained adapters or uncalled bases, had a mean Phred below 15, or lacked an exact constant-primer or identifier match. High-quality paired reads were merged using COPE v1.2.5, and each unique nucleotide sequence was defined as a clonotype. MiTCR v1.1 was used to align clonotypes to the IMGT TRBV, TRBD and TRBJ reference segments. The analysis included only V-J combinations with a frequency above 0.0001, which together covered around 99% of the repertoires. A TCS score was defined as the ratio of F50 (clonal expansion) to E x V (chaos), with BLOSUM62-based TCRdist applied between CDR3 peptides within each V-J. Welch's t-statistics and random forest reduced fewer than 550 V-J features to under 15, which were used in a naive Bayes classifier (R e1071). TCRdb redid the processing of the public reads, applying fastp at Q25 and MiXCR, and retained in-frame beta chains. CDR3 protein duplicates are merged, each entry listing the most common genes and DNA. TCRdb, not the authors, supplied the V and J calls. The sample records about 530,000 distinct CDR3 sequences, about a sixth of which are singletons. 17% of the sample goes to the ten largest clones.

On this clonotype itself: Its antigen is currently not known. Nothing much larger sits one base from this clone, and base qualities are not available.

Ophthalmopathy patients had moderately to severely active disease, with a Clinical Activity Score of 3 or more, a NOSPECS grade of 4 or more, and a disease duration of less than 3 months. The study excluded patients with uncontrolled infections, other autoimmune diseases, pregnancy or lactation. Diagnoses were established on the basis of clinical symptoms, serum thyroxine and TRAb, thyroid ultrasound, and orbital computed tomography. PBMCs were isolated from approximately 10 ml of fresh peripheral blood by Ficoll-Paque density gradient centrifugation. Total RNA was extracted with Trizol reagent, and quality was checked on an Agilent 2100 Bioanalyzer. The sequenced sample consisted of blood. The sequence derives from a woman aged 18-29 years with Graves' ophthalmopathy.

The nucleotides are TGTGCCAGTAGTATAGCGGACAGGGGGTACAATGAGCAGTTCTTC. Translation gives CASSIADRGYNEQFF. The sequence is built from TRBV19 and TRBJ2-1; the junction holds 10 bases that match TRBD1. CDR3 length: 15 amino acids, cysteine to phenylalanine. Only the CDR3 DNA is retained, 45 bases long and in frame from the first base. Trimming accounts for 1 base at V and 4 bases at J, while the number of junction bases matched to no gene is 1. The germline V gene (reference sequence) yields LNHDA for CDR1 and SQIVND for CDR2.